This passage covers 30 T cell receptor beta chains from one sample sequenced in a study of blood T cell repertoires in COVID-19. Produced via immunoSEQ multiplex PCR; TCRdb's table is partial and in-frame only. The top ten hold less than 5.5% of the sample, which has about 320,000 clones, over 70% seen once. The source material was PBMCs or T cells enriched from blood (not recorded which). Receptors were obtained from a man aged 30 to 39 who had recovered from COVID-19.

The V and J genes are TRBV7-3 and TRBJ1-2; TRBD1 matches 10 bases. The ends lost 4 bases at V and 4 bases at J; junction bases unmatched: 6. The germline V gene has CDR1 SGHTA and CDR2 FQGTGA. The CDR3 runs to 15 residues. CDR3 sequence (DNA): TGTGCCAGCAGCTCGACAGGGGGCGCCGGCTATGGCTACACCTTC. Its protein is CASSSTGGAGYGYTF.

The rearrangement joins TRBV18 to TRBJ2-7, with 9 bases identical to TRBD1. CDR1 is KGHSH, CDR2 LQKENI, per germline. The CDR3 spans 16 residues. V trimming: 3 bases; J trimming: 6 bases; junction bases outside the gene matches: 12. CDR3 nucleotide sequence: TGTGCCAGCTCACCCCTTGGACAGGGGCTGGGGGTCGAGCAGTACTTC. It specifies CASSPLGQGLGVEQYF.

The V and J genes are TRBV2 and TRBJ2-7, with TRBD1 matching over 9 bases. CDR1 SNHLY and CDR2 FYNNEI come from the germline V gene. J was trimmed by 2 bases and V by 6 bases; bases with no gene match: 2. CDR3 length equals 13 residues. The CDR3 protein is CASRDRGTYEQYF. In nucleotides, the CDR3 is TGTGCCAGCAGGGACAGGGGTACCTACGAGCAGTACTTC.

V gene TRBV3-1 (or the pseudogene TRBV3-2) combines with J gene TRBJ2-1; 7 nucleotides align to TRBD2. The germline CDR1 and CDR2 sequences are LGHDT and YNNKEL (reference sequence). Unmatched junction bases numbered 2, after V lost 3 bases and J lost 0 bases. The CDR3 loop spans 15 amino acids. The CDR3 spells CASSHRGVSYNEQFF. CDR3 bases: TGTGCCAGCAGCCACCGGGGGGTCTCCTACAATGAGCAGTTCTTC.

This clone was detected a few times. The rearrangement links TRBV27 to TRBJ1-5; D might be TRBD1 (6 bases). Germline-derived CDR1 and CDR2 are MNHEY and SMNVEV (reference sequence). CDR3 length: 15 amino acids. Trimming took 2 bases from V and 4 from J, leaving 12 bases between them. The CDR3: CASSLGTGRNQPQHF. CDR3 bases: TGTGCCAGCAGTTTAGGAACAGGGCGTAATCAGCCCCAGCATTTT.

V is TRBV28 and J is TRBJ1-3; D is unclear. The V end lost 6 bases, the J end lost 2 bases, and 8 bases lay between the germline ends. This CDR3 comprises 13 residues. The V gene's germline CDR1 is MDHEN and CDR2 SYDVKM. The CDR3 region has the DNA TGTGCCAGCAGCCAATTTGCTGGAAACACCATATATTTT. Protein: CASSQFAGNTIYF.

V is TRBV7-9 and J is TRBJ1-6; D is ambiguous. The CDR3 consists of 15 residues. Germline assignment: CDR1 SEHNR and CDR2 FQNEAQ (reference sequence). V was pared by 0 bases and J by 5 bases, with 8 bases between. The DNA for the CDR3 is TGTGCCAGCAGCTTAGCGTCAGTTAATAATTCACCCCTCCACTTT. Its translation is CASSLASVNNSPLHF. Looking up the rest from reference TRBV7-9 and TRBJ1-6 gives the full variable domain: DTGVSQNPRHKITKRGQNVTFRCDPISEHNRLYWYRQTLGQGPEFLTYFQNEAQLEKSRLLSDRFSAERPKGSFSTLEIQRTEQGDSAMYLCASSLASVNNSPLHFGNGTRLTVT.

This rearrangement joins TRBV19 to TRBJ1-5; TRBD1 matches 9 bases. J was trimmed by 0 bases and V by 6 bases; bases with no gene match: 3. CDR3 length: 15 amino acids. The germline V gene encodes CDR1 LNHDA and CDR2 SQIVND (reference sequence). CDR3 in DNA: TGTGCCAGTAGGGACAGGGGCTTTAGCAATCAGCCCCAGCATTTT. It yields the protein CASRDRGFSNQPQHF.

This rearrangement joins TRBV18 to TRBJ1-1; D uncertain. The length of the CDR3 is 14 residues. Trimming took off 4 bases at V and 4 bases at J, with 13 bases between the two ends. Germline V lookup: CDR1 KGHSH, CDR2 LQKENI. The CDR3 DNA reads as TGTGCCAGCTCACTGTGGATGGAGGCCACTGAAGCTTTCTTT. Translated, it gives CASSLWMEATEAFF.

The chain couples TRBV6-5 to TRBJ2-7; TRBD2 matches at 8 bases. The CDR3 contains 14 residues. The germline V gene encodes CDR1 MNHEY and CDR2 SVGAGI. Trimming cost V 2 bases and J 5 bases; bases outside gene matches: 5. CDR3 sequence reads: CASSYRDGRDEQYF. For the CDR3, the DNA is TGTGCCAGCAGTTACCGGGACGGGAGGGACGAGCAGTACTTC.

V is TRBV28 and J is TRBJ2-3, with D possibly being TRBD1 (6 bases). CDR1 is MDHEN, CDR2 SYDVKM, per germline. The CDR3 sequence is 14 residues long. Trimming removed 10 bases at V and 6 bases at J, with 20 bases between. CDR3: CATILDSPYDTQYF. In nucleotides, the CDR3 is TGTGCCACCATCTTGGACAGTCCTTACGATACGCAGTATTTT. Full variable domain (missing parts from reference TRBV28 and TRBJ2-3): DVKVTQSSRYLVKRTGEKVFLECVQDMDHENMFWYRQDPGLGLRLIYFSYDVKMKEKGDIPEGYSVSREKKERFSLILESASTNQTSMYLCATILDSPYDTQYFGPGTRLTVL.

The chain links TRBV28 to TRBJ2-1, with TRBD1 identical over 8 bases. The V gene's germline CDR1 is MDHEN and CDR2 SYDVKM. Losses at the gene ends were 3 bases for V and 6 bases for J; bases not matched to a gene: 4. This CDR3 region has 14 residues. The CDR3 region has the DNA TGTGCCAGCAGTTTCCAGGGGGCAAGCAATGAGCAGTTCTTC. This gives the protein CASSFQGASNEQFF.

The CDR3 loop reads CAINPGLVVDTQYF. DNA of the CDR3: TGTGCCATCAATCCGGGACTAGTCGTAGATACGCAGTATTTT. V is TRBV10-3 and J is TRBJ2-3; 8 bases fit TRBD2. V lost 7 bases and J lost 5; bases outside the gene matches: 8. Germline V gene data show CDR1 as ENHRY and CDR2 as SYGVKD. The CDR3 length is 14 residues.

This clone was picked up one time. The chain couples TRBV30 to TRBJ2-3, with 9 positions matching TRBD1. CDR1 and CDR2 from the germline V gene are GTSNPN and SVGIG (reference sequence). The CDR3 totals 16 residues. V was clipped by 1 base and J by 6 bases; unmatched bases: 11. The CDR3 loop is CAWSATGTGSADTQYF. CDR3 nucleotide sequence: TGTGCCTGGAGTGCAACCGGGACAGGGAGCGCGGATACGCAGTATTTT.

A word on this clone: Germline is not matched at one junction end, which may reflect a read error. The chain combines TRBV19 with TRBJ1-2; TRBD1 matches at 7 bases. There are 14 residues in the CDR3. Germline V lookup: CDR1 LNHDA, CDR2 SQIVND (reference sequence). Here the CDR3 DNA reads TGTGCCAGTAGTCTAGACAGGGAGGACTATGGCTACACCTTC. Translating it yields CASSLDREDYGYTF.

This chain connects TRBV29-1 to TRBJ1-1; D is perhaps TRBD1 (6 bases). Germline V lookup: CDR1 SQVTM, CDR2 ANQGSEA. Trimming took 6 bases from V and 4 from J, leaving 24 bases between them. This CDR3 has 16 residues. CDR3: CSVHPRRGGATTEAFF. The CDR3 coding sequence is TGCAGCGTCCACCCCCGGCGGGGGGGGGCGACCACTGAAGCTTTCTTT.

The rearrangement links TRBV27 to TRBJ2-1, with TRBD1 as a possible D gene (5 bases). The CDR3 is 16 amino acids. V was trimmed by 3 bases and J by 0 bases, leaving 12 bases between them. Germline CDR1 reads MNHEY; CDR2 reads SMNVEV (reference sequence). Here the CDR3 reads CASSFFDRISYNEQFF. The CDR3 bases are TGTGCCAGCAGTTTTTTTGACAGAATCTCCTACAATGAGCAGTTCTTC.

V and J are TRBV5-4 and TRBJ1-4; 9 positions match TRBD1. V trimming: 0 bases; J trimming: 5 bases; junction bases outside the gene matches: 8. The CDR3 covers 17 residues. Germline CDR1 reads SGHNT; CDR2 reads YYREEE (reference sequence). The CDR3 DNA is TGTGCCAGCAGCTTGGGAGGGACAGGGCGGAGGAATGAAAAACTGTTTTTT. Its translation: CASSLGGTGRRNEKLFF. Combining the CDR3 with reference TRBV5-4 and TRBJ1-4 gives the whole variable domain ETGVTQSPTHLIKTRGQQVTLRCSSQSGHNTVSWYQQALGQGPQFIFQYYREEENGRGNFPPRFSGLQFPNYSSELNVNALELDDSALYLCASSLGGTGRRNEKLFFGSGTQLSVL.

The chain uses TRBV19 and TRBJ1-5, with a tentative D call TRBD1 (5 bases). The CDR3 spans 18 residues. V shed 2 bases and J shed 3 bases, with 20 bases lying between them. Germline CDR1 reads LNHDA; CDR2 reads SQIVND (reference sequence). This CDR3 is CASSISLGARLYNQPQHF. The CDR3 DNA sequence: TGTGCCAGTAGTATAAGTCTAGGGGCCAGACTGTACAATCAGCCCCAGCATTTT.

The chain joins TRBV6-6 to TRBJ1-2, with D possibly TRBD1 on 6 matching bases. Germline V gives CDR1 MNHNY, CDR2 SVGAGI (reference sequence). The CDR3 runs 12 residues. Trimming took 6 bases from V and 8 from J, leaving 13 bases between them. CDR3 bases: TGTGCCAGCAGAGGGACATCCTGGGGCTACACCTTC. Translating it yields CASRGTSWGYTF.

CDR3 nucleotides: TGTGCCAGCAGCTCCTTCTTTCTAGCGGAGCGGGAGACCCAGTACTTC. This codes for CASSSFFLAERETQYF. The V and J genes are TRBV7-2 and TRBJ2-5, with 7 bases identical to TRBD2. Trimming took 4 bases from V and 5 from J; bases not matched to a gene: 13. The CDR3 contains 16 residues. CDR1 and CDR2 from the germline V gene are SGHTA and FQGNSA. The complete variable domain, with remaining parts taken from reference TRBV7-2 and TRBJ2-5, reads GAGVSQSPSNKVTEKGKDVELRCDPISGHTALYWYRQSLGQGLEFLIYFQGNSAPDKSGLPSDRFSAERTGGSVSTLTIQRTQQEDSAVYLCASSSFFLAERETQYFGPGTRLLVL.

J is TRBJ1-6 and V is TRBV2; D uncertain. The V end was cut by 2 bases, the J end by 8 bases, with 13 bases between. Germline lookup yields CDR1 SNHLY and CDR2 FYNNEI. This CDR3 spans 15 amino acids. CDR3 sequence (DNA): TGTGCCAGCAGTGAATGGGAGCTCGCGGATTCACCCCTCCACTTT. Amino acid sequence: CASSEWELADSPLHF.

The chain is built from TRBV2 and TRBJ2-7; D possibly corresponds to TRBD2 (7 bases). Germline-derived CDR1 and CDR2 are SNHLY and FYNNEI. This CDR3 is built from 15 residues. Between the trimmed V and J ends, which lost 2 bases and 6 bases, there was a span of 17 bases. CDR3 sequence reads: CASSERTGGRGEQYF. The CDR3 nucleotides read TGTGCCAGCAGTGAACGTACCGGGGGGCGCGGCGAGCAGTACTTC.

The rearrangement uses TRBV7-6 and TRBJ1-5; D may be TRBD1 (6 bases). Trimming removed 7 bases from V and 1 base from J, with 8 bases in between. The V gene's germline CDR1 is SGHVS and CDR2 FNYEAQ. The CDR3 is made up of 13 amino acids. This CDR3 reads CASTTGSNQPQHF. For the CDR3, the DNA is TGTGCCAGCACGACAGGAAGCAATCAGCCCCAGCATTTT.

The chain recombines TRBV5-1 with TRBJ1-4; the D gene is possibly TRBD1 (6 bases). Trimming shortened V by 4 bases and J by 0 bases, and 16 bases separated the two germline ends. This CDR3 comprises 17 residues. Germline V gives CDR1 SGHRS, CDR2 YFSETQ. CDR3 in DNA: TGCGCCAGCAGCCCCGGACAGATTATAGCAACTAATGAAAAACTGTTTTTT. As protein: CASSPGQIIATNEKLFF.

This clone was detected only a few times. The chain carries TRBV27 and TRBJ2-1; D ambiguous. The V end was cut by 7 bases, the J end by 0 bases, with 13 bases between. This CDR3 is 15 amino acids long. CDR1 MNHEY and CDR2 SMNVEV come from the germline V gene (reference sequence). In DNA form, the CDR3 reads TGTGCCAGCATCCTAGACCCCAGCTCCTACAATGAGCAGTTCTTC. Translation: CASILDPSSYNEQFF.

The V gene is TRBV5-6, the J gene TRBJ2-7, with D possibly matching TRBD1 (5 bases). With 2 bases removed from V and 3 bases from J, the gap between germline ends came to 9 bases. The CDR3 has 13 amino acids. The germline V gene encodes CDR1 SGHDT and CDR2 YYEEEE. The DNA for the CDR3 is TGTGCCAGCAGCTTTACAGGTTTCTACGAGCAGTACTTC. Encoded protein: CASSFTGFYEQYF.

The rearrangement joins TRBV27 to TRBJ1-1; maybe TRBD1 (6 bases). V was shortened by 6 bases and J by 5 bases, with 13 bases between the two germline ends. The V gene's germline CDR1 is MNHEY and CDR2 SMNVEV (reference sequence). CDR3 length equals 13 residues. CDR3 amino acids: CASRNRVGTEAFF. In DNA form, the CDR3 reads TGTGCCAGCAGGAACAGGGTCGGGACTGAAGCTTTCTTT.

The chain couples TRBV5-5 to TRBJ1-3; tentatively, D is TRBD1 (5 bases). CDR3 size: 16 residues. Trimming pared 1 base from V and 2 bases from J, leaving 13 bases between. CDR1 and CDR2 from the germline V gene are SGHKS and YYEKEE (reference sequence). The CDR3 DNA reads TGTGCCAGCAGCTTGCAAGCAAGGGGAACTGGAAACACCATATATTTT. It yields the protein CASSLQARGTGNTIYF.

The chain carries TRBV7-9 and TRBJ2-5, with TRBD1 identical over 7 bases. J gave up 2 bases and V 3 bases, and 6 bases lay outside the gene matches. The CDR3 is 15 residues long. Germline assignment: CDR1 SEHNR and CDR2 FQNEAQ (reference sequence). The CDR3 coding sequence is TGTGCCAGCAGCTTTGACAGGGACCCTCAAGAGACCCAGTACTTC. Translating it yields CASSFDRDPQETQYF.